In its sample, the clone carrying this T cell receptor beta chain was seen a few times. Its target is not known. These data come from a study of T cell repertoires in cytomegalovirus infection. Study-level background: CMV infection together with matching HLA type was indicated by public TCR beta signatures. Study-level findings and limits: Cumulative public TCR beta family frequency identified CMV carriers with the relevant HLA. The study found HLA-C-restricted CMV-specific TCR beta clonotypes dominating the ex vivo response.

The V gene's germline CDR1 is SQVTM and CDR2 ANQGSEA. The CDR3 runs to 13 residues. One entry per CDR3 protein results from TCRdb running MiXCR on the reads. The sample contains 250,000 to 300,000 distinct CDR3 sequences, approximately 15% of which appear only once. Material for sequencing was CD8+ T cells from PBMCs. The TCR originated in a human donor in good health (CMV status not recorded). Some clones in this sample may be carry-over from other donors' samples. The V and J genes are TRBV29-1 and TRBJ2-7; 8 nucleotides align to TRBD2. The CDR3 DNA sequence: TGCACCATTCGAAGAGTAGCGGGAAACGAGCAGTACTTC. It encodes CTIRRVAGNEQYF.